Included here is one TCR beta chain sequence, with context. Under the authors' procedure: Amplified reference gene primers provided the basis for estimating nucleated cell counts. Repertoires were generated with immunoSEQ multiplex PCR, while TCRdb's copy carries only in-frame clones and drops some. The V and J calls and clone size come from that table; D and trimming were worked out from the DNA. The sample lists 150,000 to 200,000 clones; approximately 80% were seen once. The source of the sample is a study of blood T cell repertoires in COVID-19. The CDR3 extends over 14 amino acids. V dropped 5 bases and J dropped 7; count of bases not matched to a gene: 9. CDR1 and CDR2 (germline): SGHKS, YYEKEE (reference sequence).

Source material: peripheral blood. The V and J genes are TRBV5-5 and TRBJ2-5; TRBD1 aligns across 9 bases. The sequence was collected from a human donor in a cohort sampled during active COVID-19. CDR3 amino acids: CASSRWGQGRTQYF. The CDR3, as DNA: TGTGCCAGCAGTCGGTGGGGACAGGGTAGGACCCAGTACTTC. Based on the CDR3 plus reference TRBV5-5 and TRBJ2-5, the full variable domain is DAGVTQSPTHLIKTRGQQVTLRCSPISGHKSVSWYQQVLGQGPQFIFQYYEKEERGRGNFPDRFSARQFPNYSSELNVNALLLGDSALYLCASSRWGQGRTQYFGPGTRLLVL.